This T cell receptor (beta chain) was sequenced during a study of T cell changes during pregnancy in multiple sclerosis. Per germline, CDR1 SGHRS and CDR2 YFSETQ. The CDR3 sequence is 13 residues long. The germline V and J ends were trimmed by 3 bases and 2 bases, with 9 bases remaining between them. Assay: immunoSEQ multiplex PCR; the TCRdb copy retains only in-frame clones and omits some. The sample lists around 77,000 clones; 75% to 95% were seen once. This clonotype originated in a female donor in good health, enrolled as a control in a pregnancy study. This chain connects TRBV5-1 to TRBJ2-7, with D unclear. The sequenced sample was peripheral blood, obtained in the third trimester of pregnancy. The CDR3 DNA follows: TGCGCCAGCAGCTCCTCCCCAGCCTACGAGCAGTACTTC. It translates to CASSSSPAYEQYF.